The text below deals with one TCR beta chain. The CDR3 length is 16 residues. V shed 4 bases and J 0 bases; nucleotides not matched to a gene: 7. Germline CDR1 and CDR2: SGHRS and YFSETQ. The data were obtained in a study of blood T cell repertoires in COVID-19. Using immunoSEQ multiplex PCR, the repertoire was profiled, and TCRdb retains in-frame clones only, with some absent. The table shows fewer than 250,000 clones, with about 83% occurring only once. This chain joins TRBV5-1 and TRBJ1-3, with 7 bases matching TRBD1. Sequencing was carried out using PBMCs or T cells enriched from blood (not recorded which). The sequence was collected from a woman aged 25 to 39 who had been exposed to COVID-19. The CDR3 sequence is CASSPWGQSSGNTIYF. The CDR3 nucleotides read TGCGCCAGCAGCCCCTGGGGACAGAGCTCTGGAAACACCATATATTTT.